These 20 T cell receptor beta chains share one sample of origin, sequenced in a study of blood T cells in healthy people across ages. A second PCR of roughly 7 to 11 cycles used a sample-barcoded 5' primer and a J-beta primer mix. TCRdb re-called the 5' RACE reads through MiXCR, storing one row per CDR3 protein. The table lists roughly 800,000 distinct CDR3 sequences, roughly 50% of them singletons. Sample: blood. The receptors originated from a young man in good health.

The CDR3, as DNA: TGTGCCAGCAGCGTAGGGACTCAGGGGAACATTCAGTACTTC. This gives the protein CASSVGTQGNIQYF. The V call is TRBV9, the J call TRBJ2-4, with D possibly TRBD1 on 6 matching bases. The V end lost 0 bases, the J end lost 7 bases, and 11 bases lay between the germline ends. Per germline, CDR1 SGDLS and CDR2 YYNGEE. CDR3 size: 14 residues.

This chain connects TRBV12-3 or TRBV12-4 to TRBJ1-5; D gene unclear. This CDR3 contains 12 residues. V was shortened by 6 bases and J by 9 bases, with 12 bases between the two germline ends. CDR3 nucleotides: TGTGCCAGCAGCCAAGCACACCGGCCCCAGCATTTT. Protein sequence: CASSQAHRPQHF.

CDR3 in DNA: TGCGCCAGCAGCCAAGTCGTGGGAGGGACCTTCGAGCAGTACTTC. This codes for CASSQVVGGTFEQYF. This chain links TRBV4-3 with TRBJ2-5; TRBD2 aligns across 7 bases. The end of the DNA aligns better with TRBJ2-7, so the J call may be wrong. Germline V gene sequence: CDR1 LGHNA, CDR2 YSLEER. This CDR3 contains 15 residues.

This clonotype occurred once. V usage is TRBV12-3 or TRBV12-4 and J usage is TRBJ2-7; D call uncertain. The CDR3 sequence is 12 residues long. The V end lost 8 bases, the J end lost 3 bases, and 11 bases lay between the germline ends. CDR3 bases: TGTGCCAGCCGCGGCCTGCACTACGAGCAGTACTTC. This encodes CASRGLHYEQYF.

The CDR3 nucleotides are TGTGCCAGCAGCTTAGAGGGACAGGGAGACAATGAGCAGTACTTC. It is translated as CASSLEGQGDNEQYF. The rearrangement uses TRBV7-2 and TRBJ2-7, with 9 nucleotides matching TRBD1. J gave up 7 bases and V 1 base, and 8 bases lay outside the gene matches. The germline V gene has CDR1 SGHTA and CDR2 FQGNSA. The CDR3 length is 15 residues.

The rearrangement joins TRBV7-2 to TRBJ2-1; 15 bases match TRBD2. The ends lost 5 bases at V and 7 bases at J; junction bases unmatched: 9. The CDR3 is 17 residues long. Germline V gives CDR1 SGHTA, CDR2 FQGNSA. CDR3: CASSEGLAGGRRNEQFF. CDR3 coding DNA: TGTGCCAGCAGCGAGGGACTAGCGGGAGGACGAAGGAATGAGCAGTTCTTC. Full variable domain (remainder filled in from reference TRBV7-2 and TRBJ2-1): GAGVSQSPSNKVTEKGKDVELRCDPISGHTALYWYRQSLGQGLEFLIYFQGNSAPDKSGLPSDRFSAERTGGSVSTLTIQRTQQEDSAVYLCASSEGLAGGRRNEQFFGPGTRLTVL.

The sample holds a few counts of this clonotype. The V gene is TRBV29-1, the J gene TRBJ2-2; unclear D gene. Deletions cut 4 bases from V and 5 bases from J, with 8 bases between. The CDR3 sequence is 12 residues long. Germline V gene lookup returns CDR1 SQVTM and CDR2 ANQGSEA. CDR3 region: CSVVVFTGELFF. CDR3 DNA: TGCAGCGTTGTTGTATTTACCGGGGAGCTGTTTTTT.

This clonotype was picked up a small number of times. This sequence joins TRBV7-2 and TRBJ2-7, with TRBD2 identical over 10 bases. V was pared by 1 base and J by 4 bases, with 4 bases of the junction left unmatched. Germline V gene data show CDR1 as SGHTA and CDR2 as FQGNSA. CDR3 length: 15 residues. The CDR3 loop reads CASSLGASGGYEQYF. CDR3 coding DNA: TGTGCCAGCAGCTTAGGGGCTAGCGGGGGATACGAGCAGTACTTC.

The chain employs TRBV10-3 and TRBJ2-1, with 7 bases fitting TRBD2. Germline V gene lookup returns CDR1 ENHRY and CDR2 SYGVKD. The J segment lost 7 bases and the V segment lost 8 bases, leaving 2 bases of the junction unmatched. This CDR3 has 11 amino acids. CDR3 in amino acids: CAIGLGNEQFF. The CDR3 bases are TGTGCCATCGGACTAGGGAATGAGCAGTTCTTC.

The V gene is TRBV11-2, the J gene TRBJ2-1; 7 bases fit TRBD2. Germline V gene lookup returns CDR1 SGHAT and CDR2 FQNNGV. This CDR3 region has 13 residues. Losses at the gene ends were 3 bases for V and 12 bases for J; bases not matched to a gene: 8. CDR3 DNA: TGTGCCAGCAGCTTGGGGGAACTAGCGTGGCAGTTCTTC. Its translation is CASSLGELAWQFF.

This clonotype was recorded once. This chain joins TRBV6-2 or TRBV6-3 and TRBJ2-5; no definite D call. The J call is in doubt because the DNA end fits TRBJ2-7 better. The CDR3 covers 13 residues. Looked up from germline, CDR1 is MNHEY and CDR2 is SVGEGT. The CDR3 DNA follows: TGTGCCAGCAGTTACGGGAAGTTCTACGAGCAGTACTTC. Protein product: CASSYGKFYEQYF.

This chain connects TRBV5-1 to TRBJ2-3, with D uncertain. Germline lookup yields CDR1 SGHRS and CDR2 YFSETQ. V lost 0 bases, J lost 2 bases, and 10 bases lay in between. The CDR3 contains 15 residues. The CDR3 here is CASSLVKGPTDTQYF. As DNA, the CDR3 is TGCGCCAGCAGCTTGGTAAAGGGCCCCACAGATACGCAGTATTTT. Combining the CDR3 with reference TRBV5-1 and TRBJ2-3 gives the whole variable domain KAGVTQTPRYLIKTRGQQVTLSCSPISGHRSVSWYQQTPGQGLQFLFEYFSETQRNKGNFPGRFSGRQFSNSRSEMNVSTLELGDSALYLCASSLVKGPTDTQYFGPGTRLTVL.

This chain links TRBV20-1 with TRBJ1-2; tentatively, D is TRBD1 (6 bases). Trimming took 3 bases from V and 0 from J, leaving 17 bases between them. The CDR3 loop spans 16 amino acids. Germline lookup yields CDR1 DFQATT and CDR2 SNEGSKA (reference sequence). CDR3 DNA: TGCAGTGCTAGCGGGCCGCAGGGGACCACTAACTATGGCTACACCTTC. The encoded protein is CSASGPQGTTNYGYTF.

This clonotype was recorded many times. The rearrangement uses TRBV20-1 and TRBJ2-5; no reliable D call. Trimming removed 6 bases from V and 5 bases from J, with 13 bases in between. Germline V gene lookup returns CDR1 DFQATT and CDR2 SNEGSKA (reference sequence). This CDR3 contains 12 residues. The CDR3 here is CSAPSETETQYF. CDR3 coding DNA: TGCAGTGCGCCCTCGGAGACGGAGACCCAGTACTTC.

This clonotype was picked up a small number of times. CDR3 protein: CASSLSVSPESPLHF. The CDR3 DNA follows: TGTGCCAGCAGCTTATCTGTCTCACCCGAATCACCCCTCCACTTT. The rearrangement links TRBV7-7 to TRBJ1-6, with D uncertain. This CDR3 has 15 residues. Germline V lookup: CDR1 SSHAT, CDR2 FNYEAQ (reference sequence). V was shortened by 2 bases and J by 10 bases, with 15 bases between the two germline ends.

The chain combines TRBV3-1 with TRBJ2-3; 11 bases are a match to TRBD2. V shed 4 bases, J shed 0 bases, and the junction held 6 bases outside the gene matches. Germline V gives CDR1 LGHDT, CDR2 YNNKEL (reference sequence). CDR3 length: 17 residues. DNA of the CDR3: TGTGCCAGCAGCCCCTTTCGGACTAGCGGGAGCACAGATACGCAGTATTTT. Amino acids: CASSPFRTSGSTDTQYF.

The sample holds a few counts of this clonotype. The chain employs TRBV20-1 and TRBJ2-4, with a possible D match to TRBD1 (6 bases). Germline V gene data show CDR1 as DFQATT and CDR2 as SNEGSKA (reference sequence). CDR3 length: 15 residues. V lost 3 bases to trimming and J lost 1 base, with 13 bases between them. The DNA for the CDR3 is TGCAGTGCTAGGAGAGGGCAGGGGGCCAAAAACATTCAGTACTTC. Protein: CSARRGQGAKNIQYF.

This rearrangement joins TRBV20-1 to TRBJ2-3; 7 bases agree with TRBD2. CDR3 length: 14 residues. Germline V gene sequence: CDR1 DFQATT, CDR2 SNEGSKA (reference sequence). V shed 1 base, J shed 6 bases, and the junction held 7 bases outside the gene matches. The CDR3 region has the DNA TGCAGTGCTAGAGGGGACTACAACCCGGATACGCAGTATTTT. Translated: CSARGDYNPDTQYF.

CDR3: CASSLQRVDNEQFF. In DNA, the CDR3 is TGTGCCAGCAGCTTACAGCGTGTCGACAATGAGCAGTTCTTC. The V call is TRBV11-2, the J call TRBJ2-1; D not resolved. V lost 2 bases, J lost 5 bases, and 10 bases lay in between. This CDR3 has 14 amino acids. CDR1 and CDR2 from the germline V gene are SGHAT and FQNNGV.

Concerning this clonotype itself: One end of the junction is discordant with germline, which a read error may explain. CDR3 sequence reads: CASSFTAGGHSDMQYF. CDR3 coding DNA: TGTGCCAGCAGCTTTACAGCGGGGGGCCATTCAGATATGCAGTATTTT. V gene TRBV7-2 combines with J gene TRBJ2-3; 9 nucleotides align to TRBD2. Germline assignment: CDR1 SGHTA and CDR2 FQGNSA. This CDR3 region has 16 residues. Looking up the rest from reference TRBV7-2 and TRBJ2-3 gives the full variable domain: GAGVSQSPSNKVTEKGKDVELRCDPISGHTALYWYRQSLGQGLEFLIYFQGNSAPDKSGLPSDRFSAERTGGSVSTLTIQRTQQEDSAVYLCASSFTAGGHSDMQYFGPGTRLTVL.